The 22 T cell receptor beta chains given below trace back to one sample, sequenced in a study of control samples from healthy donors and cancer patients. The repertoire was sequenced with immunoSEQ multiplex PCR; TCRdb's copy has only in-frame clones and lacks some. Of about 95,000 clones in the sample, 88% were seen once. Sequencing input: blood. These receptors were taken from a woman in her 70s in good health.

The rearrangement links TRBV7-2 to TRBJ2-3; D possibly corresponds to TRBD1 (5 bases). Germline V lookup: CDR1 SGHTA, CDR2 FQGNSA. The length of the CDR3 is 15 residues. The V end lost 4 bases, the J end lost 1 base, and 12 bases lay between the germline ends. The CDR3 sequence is CASSSQGSRTDTQYF. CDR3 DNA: TGTGCCAGCAGCTCGCAGGGAAGTCGCACAGATACGCAGTATTTT.

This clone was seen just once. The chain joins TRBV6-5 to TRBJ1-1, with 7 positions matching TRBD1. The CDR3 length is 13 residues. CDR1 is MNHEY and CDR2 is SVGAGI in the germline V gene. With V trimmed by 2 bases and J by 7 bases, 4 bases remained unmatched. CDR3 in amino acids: CASSYQHRGEAFF. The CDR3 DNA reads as TGTGCCAGCAGTTACCAACACAGGGGTGAAGCTTTCTTT.

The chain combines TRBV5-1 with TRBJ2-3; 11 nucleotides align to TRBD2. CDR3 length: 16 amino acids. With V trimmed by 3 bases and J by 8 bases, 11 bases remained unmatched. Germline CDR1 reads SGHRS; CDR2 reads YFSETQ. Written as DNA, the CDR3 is TGCGCCAGCAGCTACGAGACTAGCGGGGCTGGTGGTACGCAGTATTTT. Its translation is CASSYETSGAGGTQYF. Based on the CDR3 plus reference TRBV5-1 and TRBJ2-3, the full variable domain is KAGVTQTPRYLIKTRGQQVTLSCSPISGHRSVSWYQQTPGQGLQFLFEYFSETQRNKGNFPGRFSGRQFSNSRSEMNVSTLELGDSALYLCASSYETSGAGGTQYFGPGTRLTVL.

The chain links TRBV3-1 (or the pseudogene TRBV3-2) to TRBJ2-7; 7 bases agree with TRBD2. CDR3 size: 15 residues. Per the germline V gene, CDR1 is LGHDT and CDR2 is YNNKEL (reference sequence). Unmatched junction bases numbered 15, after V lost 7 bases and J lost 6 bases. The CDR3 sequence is CASTGGRNGGGEQYF. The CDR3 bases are TGTGCCAGCACGGGGGGTCGGAACGGAGGTGGCGAGCAGTACTTC.

CDR3 nucleotides: TGTGCCAGTAGTAGCGGGAGTTCGACAGATACGCAGTATTTT. This sequence encodes CASSSGSSTDTQYF. The gene calls are TRBV19 and TRBJ2-3, with 7 bases lining up with TRBD2. V shed 4 bases, J shed 3 bases, and the junction held 4 bases outside the gene matches. This CDR3 is 14 amino acids long. CDR1 and CDR2 (germline): LNHDA, SQIVND (reference sequence).

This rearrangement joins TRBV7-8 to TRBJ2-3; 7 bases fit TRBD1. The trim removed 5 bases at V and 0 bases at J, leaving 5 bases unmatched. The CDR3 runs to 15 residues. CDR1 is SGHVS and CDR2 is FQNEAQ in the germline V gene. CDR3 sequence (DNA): TGTGCCAGCAGCGGAGACAGGGCTAGCACAGATACGCAGTATTTT. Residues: CASSGDRASTDTQYF.

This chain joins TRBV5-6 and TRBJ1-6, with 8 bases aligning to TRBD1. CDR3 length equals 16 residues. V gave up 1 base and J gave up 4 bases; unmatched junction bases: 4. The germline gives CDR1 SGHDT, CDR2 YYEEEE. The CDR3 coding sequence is TGTGCCAGCAGCTTGACAGGACAGGGTTATAATTCACCCCTCCACTTT. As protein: CASSLTGQGYNSPLHF.

CDR3 in DNA: TGTGCCAGCAGCTTAACACAGGGCCAAGAGACCCAGTACTTC. Translated: CASSLTQGQETQYF. The gene calls are TRBV5-4 and TRBJ2-5; TRBD1 might be the D (6 bases). CDR1 SGHNT and CDR2 YYREEE come from the germline V gene (reference sequence). The CDR3 covers 14 residues. With 2 bases removed from V and 1 base from J, the gap between germline ends came to 9 bases.

Here the CDR3 reads CASSQDRGGLYNEQFF. The CDR3 nucleotides read TGCGCCAGCAGCCAAGATAGGGGGGGCTTATACAATGAGCAGTTCTTC. The V and J genes are TRBV4-3 and TRBJ2-1, with a possible D match to TRBD2 (7 bases). Germline values: CDR1 LGHNA, CDR2 YSLEER. This CDR3 comprises 16 residues. Trimming shortened V by 0 bases and J by 4 bases, and 13 bases separated the two germline ends.

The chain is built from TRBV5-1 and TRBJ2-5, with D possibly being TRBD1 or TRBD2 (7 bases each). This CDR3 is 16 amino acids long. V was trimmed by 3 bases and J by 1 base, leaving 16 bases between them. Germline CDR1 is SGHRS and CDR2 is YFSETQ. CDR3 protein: CASSSNRGGGQETQYF. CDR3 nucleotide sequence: TGCGCCAGCAGCTCCAACAGGGGAGGGGGCCAAGAGACCCAGTACTTC.

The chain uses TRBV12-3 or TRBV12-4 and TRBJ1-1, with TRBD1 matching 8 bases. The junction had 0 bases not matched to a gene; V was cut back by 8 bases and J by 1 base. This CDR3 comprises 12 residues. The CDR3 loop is CASQGANTEAFF. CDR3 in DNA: TGTGCCAGCCAGGGGGCGAACACTGAAGCTTTCTTT.

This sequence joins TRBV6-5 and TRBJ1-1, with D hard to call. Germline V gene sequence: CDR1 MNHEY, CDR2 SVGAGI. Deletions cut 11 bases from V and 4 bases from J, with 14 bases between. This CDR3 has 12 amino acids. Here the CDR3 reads CAARPLGTEAFF. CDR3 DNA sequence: TGTGCCGCACGACCGTTGGGCACTGAAGCTTTCTTT.

CDR3 DNA: TGCGCCAGCAGTGGCGGGATCTATGGCTACACCTTC. Translated, it gives CASSGGIYGYTF. J is TRBJ1-2 and V is TRBV10-2; no definite D call. The length of the CDR3 is 12 residues. The V end lost 4 bases, the J end lost 4 bases, and 7 bases lay between the germline ends. Germline CDR1 is WSHSY and CDR2 is SAAADI.

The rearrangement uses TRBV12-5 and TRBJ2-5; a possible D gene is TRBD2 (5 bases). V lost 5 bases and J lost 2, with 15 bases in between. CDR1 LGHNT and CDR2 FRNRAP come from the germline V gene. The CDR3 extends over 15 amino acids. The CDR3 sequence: CASGGGRRLQETQYF. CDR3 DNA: TGTGCTAGTGGTGGAGGAAGAAGACTGCAAGAGACCCAGTACTTC.

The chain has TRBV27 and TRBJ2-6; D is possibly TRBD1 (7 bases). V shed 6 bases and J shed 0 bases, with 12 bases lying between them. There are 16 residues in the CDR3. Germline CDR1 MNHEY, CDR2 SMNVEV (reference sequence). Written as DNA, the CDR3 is TGTGCCAGCAGGGGGGGACAGTTCTCTGGGGCCAACGTCCTGACTTTC. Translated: CASRGGQFSGANVLTF.

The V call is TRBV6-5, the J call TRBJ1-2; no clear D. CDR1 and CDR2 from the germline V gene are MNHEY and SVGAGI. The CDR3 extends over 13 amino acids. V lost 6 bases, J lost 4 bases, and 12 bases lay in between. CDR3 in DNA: TGTGCCAGCAGCTTAGAGGCGGTCTATGGCTACACCTTC. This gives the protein CASSLEAVYGYTF.

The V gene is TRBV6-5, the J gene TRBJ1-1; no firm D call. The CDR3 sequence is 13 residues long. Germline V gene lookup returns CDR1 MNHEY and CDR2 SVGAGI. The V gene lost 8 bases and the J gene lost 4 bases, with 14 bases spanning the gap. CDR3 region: CASGVPGVTEAFF. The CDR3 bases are TGTGCCAGCGGGGTCCCGGGTGTCACTGAAGCTTTCTTT.

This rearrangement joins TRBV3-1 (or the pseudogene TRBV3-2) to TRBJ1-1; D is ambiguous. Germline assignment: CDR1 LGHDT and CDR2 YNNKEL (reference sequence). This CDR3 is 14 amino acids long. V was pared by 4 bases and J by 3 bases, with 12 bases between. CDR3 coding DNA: TGTGCCAGCAGCCGAAGAGGGTCCGACACTGAAGCTTTCTTT. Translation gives CASSRRGSDTEAFF.

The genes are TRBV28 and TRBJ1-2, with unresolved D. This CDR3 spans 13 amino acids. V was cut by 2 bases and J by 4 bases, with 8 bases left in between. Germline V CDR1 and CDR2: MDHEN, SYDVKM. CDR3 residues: CASSLRDLYGYTF. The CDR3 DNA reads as TGTGCCAGCAGTTTACGAGACCTCTATGGCTACACCTTC.

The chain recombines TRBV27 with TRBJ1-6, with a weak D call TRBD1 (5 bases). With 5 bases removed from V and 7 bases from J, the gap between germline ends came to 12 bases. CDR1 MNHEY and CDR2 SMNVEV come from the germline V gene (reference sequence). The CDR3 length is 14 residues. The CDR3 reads CASSPGHLNSPLHF. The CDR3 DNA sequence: TGTGCCAGCAGTCCCGGACACCTAAATTCACCCCTCCACTTT.

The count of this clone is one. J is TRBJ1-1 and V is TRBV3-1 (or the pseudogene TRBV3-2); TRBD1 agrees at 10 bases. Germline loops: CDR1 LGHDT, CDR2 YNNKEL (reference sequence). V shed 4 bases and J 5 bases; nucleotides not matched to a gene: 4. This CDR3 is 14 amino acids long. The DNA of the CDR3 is TGTGCCAGCAGCCCCTTGGACAGGGGGACTGAAGCTTTCTTT. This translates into CASSPLDRGTEAFF.

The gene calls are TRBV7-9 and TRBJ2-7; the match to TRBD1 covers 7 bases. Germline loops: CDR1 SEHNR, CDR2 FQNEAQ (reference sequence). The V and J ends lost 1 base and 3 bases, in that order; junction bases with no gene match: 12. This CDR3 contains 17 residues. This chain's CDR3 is CASSLGQGWTLRYEQYF. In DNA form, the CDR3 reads TGTGCCAGCAGCTTAGGACAGGGTTGGACCCTTCGCTACGAGCAGTACTTC.